The rows below give T cell receptor beta chains drawn from one sample of a study of T-cell memory formation after mild COVID-19. In TCRdb, the 5' RACE reads were re-called with MiXCR into one record per CDR3 protein. The table has some 350,000 distinct CDR3 sequences, 15% seen once. Sequencing used PBMCs or a T cell subset sorted from them (not recorded which). These receptors all come from a man aged 18 to 30 who had mild COVID-19 (a few samples of this study predate the infection). Cell type and time point are not known. Both conserved end residues are part of each CDR3. The D gene is left open where the match is weak. Size tells how often a clone was seen (once, few, many) or the class of an expanded clone, and some rows leave it out.

>many|TRBD1|TRBV12-3/TRBV12-4|TRBJ1-1
TGTGCCAGCAATAATCCGGGACAGGGGGCCACTGAAGCTTTCTTT
CASNNPGQGATEAFF
>many|-|TRBV30|TRBJ2-5
TGTGCCTGGAGTGCTTCCCTGACCGCGGAGACCCAGTACTTC
CAWSASLTAETQYF
>many|TRBD1|TRBV24-1|TRBJ1-4
TGTGCCACCACCCCGGGACAGAGTAATGAAAAACTGTTTTTT
CATTPGQSNEKLFF
>-|TRBD2|TRBV13|TRBJ2-5
TGTGCCAGCAAACTTAGCGGGAAAGAGACCCAGTACTTC
CASKLSGKETQYF
>-|-|TRBV20-1|TRBJ2-3
TGCAGTGCTAGAGATCCCCACACAGATACGCAGTATTTT
CSARDPHTDTQYF
>-|-|TRBV20-1|TRBJ2-1
TGCAGTGCTGTCGGTGGGCTCTCCTACAATGAGCAGTTCTTC
CSAVGGLSYNEQFF
>-|TRBD2|TRBV4-3|TRBJ2-1
TGCGCCAGCAGCCAAGTTGAGCGGGGGGGCCCGACGAGGGGCAATGAGCAGTTCTTC
CASSQVERGGPTRGNEQFF
>few|-|TRBV5-1|TRBJ2-5
TGCGCCAGCAGCCCAGGGACCGAGACCCAGTACTTC
CASSPGTETQYF
>-|-|TRBV4-3|TRBJ2-5
TGCGCCAGCAGCCAGGATTCTCCGTTTGCGGCCCAAGAGACCCAGTACTTC
CASSQDSPFAAQETQYF
>many|-|TRBV7-3|TRBJ2-2
TGTGCCAGCAGCTCTTACACCGGGGAGCTGTTTTTT
CASSSYTGELFF
>-|-|TRBV5-1|TRBJ2-1
TGCGCCAGCAGTCCCTTGGCGGGGTGGAATGAGCAGTTCTTC
CASSPLAGWNEQFF
>many|TRBD1|TRBV7-6|TRBJ1-1
TGTGCCAGCAGCTTAGAGGATACAGGGGAGGTTGACACTGAAGCTTTCTTT
CASSLEDTGEVDTEAFF
>many|TRBD2|TRBV20-1|TRBJ2-1
TGCAGTGCCGCCCCTACTAGCGTATACAATGAGCAGTTCTTC
CSAAPTSVYNEQFF
>few|-|TRBV6-5|TRBJ1-2
TGTGCCAGCAGTTACTCTGATAAATATGGCTACACCTTC
CASSYSDKYGYTF
>-|-|TRBV27|TRBJ1-1
TGTGCCAGCAGTCCCTCGGGTAACACTGAAGCTTTCTTT
CASSPSGNTEAFF
>-|TRBD2|TRBV15|TRBJ2-3
TGTGCCACCGGTGCGGGGGGGGCAGGCACAGATACGCAGTATTTT
CATGAGGAGTDTQYF
>-|-|TRBV12-3/TRBV12-4|TRBJ2-4
TGTGCCAGCAGTTGGCTGCCGGGAGTGAAAGCCAAAAACATTCAGTACTTC
CASSWLPGVKAKNIQYF
>few|-|TRBV6-5|TRBJ1-1
TGTGCCAGCACCACTGGGGTGAACACTGAAGCTTTCTTT
CASTTGVNTEAFF
>few|-|TRBV6-5|TRBJ1-1
TGTGCCAGCAGTTCGTCCTACCGAGTGGCTTTCTTT
CASSSSYRVAFF
>few|-|TRBV12-3/TRBV12-4|TRBJ1-5
TGTGCCAGCAGTTTAGATCAGGTTCAGCCCCAGCATTTT
CASSLDQVQPQHF
>-|-|TRBV5-1|TRBJ2-2
TGCGCCAGCAGCTTTTCCAGGCCGAACACCGGGGAGCTGTTTTTT
CASSFSRPNTGELFF
>-|-|TRBV11-2|TRBJ1-1
TGTGCCAGCAGCTCCCGGGGGAGCATGAACACTGAAGCTTTCTTT
CASSSRGSMNTEAFF
>-|TRBD1|TRBV2|TRBJ2-6
TGTGCCAGCAGTGAGTACAGGGGCCTCTCTGGGGCCAACGTCCTGACTTTC
CASSEYRGLSGANVLTF
>few|-|TRBV7-3|TRBJ2-2
TGTGCCAGCAGCTTATTACTGGGGGCCAACACCGGGGAGCTGTTTTTT
CASSLLLGANTGELFF
>few|-|TRBV6-1|TRBJ1-1
TGTGCCAGAAGCCCCGGACGGAGTGAAGCTTTCTTT
CARSPGRSEAFF
>many|-|TRBV28|TRBJ1-2
TGTGCCAGCAGTTTGAGTCGGGGGGCGAATTCGATGCCGGACTATGGCTACACCTTC
CASSLSRGANSMPDYGYTF
>-|-|TRBV4-2|TRBJ2-2
TGTGCCAGCAGCCAAGAGTTGAACACCGGGGAGCTGTTTTTT
CASSQELNTGELFF
>few|-|TRBV2|TRBJ1-2
TGTGCCAGCAATCCAGAAAAGAGATCCGGCTACACCTTC
CASNPEKRSGYTF
>-|-|TRBV29-1|TRBJ2-5
TGCAGCGTTGTCCTCTGGGCACTAGTTCAAGAGACCCAGTACTTC
CSVVLWALVQETQYF
>few|-|TRBV7-2|TRBJ1-2
TGTGCCAGCAGCTCTTTTGGGGGAGCTAACTATGGCTACACCTTC
CASSSFGGANYGYTF
>few|TRBD1|TRBV7-9|TRBJ2-5
TGTGCCAGCAGCTCCCCGGGACAGGGGGCTGAAGAGACCCAGTACTTC
CASSSPGQGAEETQYF
>-|TRBD2|TRBV5-4|TRBJ2-5
TGTGCCAGCAGCTTCGACCCGGGGGGGGAGACCCAGTACTTC
CASSFDPGGETQYF
>-|-|TRBV6-6|TRBJ1-2
TGTGCCAGCAGAAACGAGGGCTATGGCTACACCTTC
CASRNEGYGYTF
>few|-|TRBV9|TRBJ2-2
TGTGCCAGCAGCGTCTCTAGACTGGAACTCACCGGGGAGCTGTTTTTT
CASSVSRLELTGELFF
>few|-|TRBV6-5|TRBJ1-1
TGTGCCAGCAGTTACCGAAGAAACACTGAAGCTTTCTTT
CASSYRRNTEAFF
>-|-|TRBV12-3/TRBV12-4|TRBJ1-2
TGTGCCAGCAGTTCTCTTGCCGCTAACTATGGCTACACCTTC
CASSSLAANYGYTF
>-|-|TRBV6-5|TRBJ1-3
TGTGACAGCAGTTACTCGCGGGGGCCGGGAAACACCATATATTTT
CDSSYSRGPGNTIYF
>many|-|TRBV4-3|TRBJ1-1
TGCGCCAGCAGCCAAGAGCCCTACACTGAAGCTTTCTTT
CASSQEPYTEAFF
>many|-|TRBV24-1|TRBJ2-3
TGTGCCACCAGTGATTCAGAGGGTCCGGGAGATACGCAGTATTTT
CATSDSEGPGDTQYF
>-|-|TRBV6-2/TRBV6-3|TRBJ2-5
TGTGCCAGCACTCTGGGGGGCTCAGAGACCCAGTACTTC
CASTLGGSETQYF